These 10 T cell receptor beta chains originate from one sample sequenced in a study of blood T cells in healthy people across ages. Combining a sample-barcoded 5' primer with a J-beta primer mix, a second PCR ran for roughly 7 to 12 cycles. TCRdb re-called the 5' RACE reads through MiXCR, storing one row per CDR3 protein. The data contain about 940,000 distinct CDR3 sequences, 48% of them singletons. Sequenced: blood. These TCRs come from a young man in good health.

The V and J genes are TRBV7-9 and TRBJ2-5, with no clear D. The CDR3 is 12 amino acids. With 7 bases removed from V and 11 bases from J, the gap between germline ends came to 17 bases. Germline V gene sequence: CDR1 SEHNR, CDR2 FQNEAQ (reference sequence). CDR3 loop: CASTPLGNKQYF. CDR3 nucleotide sequence: TGTGCCAGCACCCCGTTGGGGAATAAGCAGTACTTC.

There are a few counts of this clonotype. The chain is built from TRBV7-2 and TRBJ1-3; TRBD1 is a possible D gene (6 bases). Trimming took off 5 bases at V and 2 bases at J, with 10 bases between the two ends. Germline V gene data show CDR1 as SGHTA and CDR2 as FQGNSA. The CDR3 runs 14 residues. Here the CDR3 DNA reads TGTGCCAGCAGCCGAGGGGGGACTGGAAACACCATATATTTT. Translating gives CASSRGGTGNTIYF.

The rearrangement joins TRBV5-1 to TRBJ2-3; D is possibly TRBD1 or TRBD2 (5 bases each). The germline V and J ends were trimmed by 3 bases and 4 bases, with 24 bases remaining between them. The CDR3 length is 18 residues. CDR1 and CDR2 from the germline V gene are SGHRS and YFSETQ. The CDR3 region is CASSSVGARDSAADTQYF. CDR3 DNA sequence: TGCGCCAGCAGCTCGGTGGGAGCCAGGGATTCCGCCGCAGATACGCAGTATTTT.

The rearrangement joins TRBV20-1 to TRBJ2-7; D might be TRBD1 (5 bases). The J call is uncertain, as TRBJ2-5 better fits the DNA end. CDR1 DFQATT and CDR2 SNEGSKA come from the germline V gene (reference sequence). The CDR3 covers 15 residues. The CDR3, as DNA: TGCAGTGCTAGAGATCTGGAAAGGGGTGCGGAGACCCAGTACTTC. Protein product: CSARDLERGAETQYF.

In nucleotides, the CDR3 is TGTGCCATCAGTGAGTCTTCCGATCAGCCCCAGCATTTT. Its translation: CAISESSDQPQHF. V is TRBV10-3 and J is TRBJ1-5; D is uncertain. CDR1 ENHRY and CDR2 SYGVKD come from the germline V gene. This CDR3 has 13 amino acids. V was shortened by 0 bases and J by 5 bases, with 5 bases between the two germline ends.

Written as DNA, the CDR3 is TGTGCCAGCAGTTTAGCTAGCGGGAGGGTCACAGATACGCAGTATTTT. Translation: CASSLASGRVTDTQYF. The V and J genes are TRBV12-3 or TRBV12-4 and TRBJ2-3; 11 positions agree with TRBD2. V was clipped by 0 bases and J by 2 bases; unmatched bases: 1. The CDR3 loop spans 16 amino acids.

V and J are TRBV24-1 and TRBJ1-2, with D maybe TRBD1 (5 bases). Trimming stripped 4 bases from V and 6 bases from J, with 14 bases between. CDR3 length: 14 residues. CDR1 KGHDR and CDR2 SFDVKD come from the germline V gene. The CDR3 bases are TGTGCCACCAGTGACGCAGGACACGCCGATGGCTACACCTTC. The encoded protein is CATSDAGHADGYTF.

The chain carries TRBV7-2 and TRBJ2-7; D call uncertain. The CDR3 is 12 residues long. Germline CDR1 SGHTA, CDR2 FQGNSA. V lost 4 bases and J 7 bases, leaving 11 bases between the germline ends. The CDR3 nucleotides read TGTGCCAGCAGCTCCCTCAGCAATGAGCAGTACTTC. Amino acid sequence: CASSSLSNEQYF.

The chain has TRBV11-2 and TRBJ2-1, with D unresolved. There are 14 residues in the CDR3. CDR1 is SGHAT, CDR2 FQNNGV, per germline. V shed 0 bases and J shed 9 bases, with 12 bases lying between them. The DNA of the CDR3 is TGTGCCAGCAGCTTAGATCGAGGCAGTTCTGAGCAGTTCTTC. Translating gives CASSLDRGSSEQFF.

The table lists this clonotype with a few counts. The rearrangement joins TRBV28 to TRBJ2-1; D not resolved. CDR1 and CDR2 from the germline V gene are MDHEN and SYDVKM. The CDR3 is 12 amino acids. V dropped 3 bases and J dropped 6 bases, with 6 bases sitting between them. In nucleotides, the CDR3 is TGTGCCAGCAGTTTTATACTCAATGAGCAGTTCTTC. Protein: CASSFILNEQFF.